This T cell receptor beta chain stems from a study of a mutant IDH1 vaccine in newly diagnosed glioma. In the study overall: Patients got their first vaccination 4-6 weeks after radiotherapy alone, or with temozolomide cycles. Week 35 brought visit V12, which was followed by visit V13 at week 47.

For this clone: Its specificity is not known.

The germline V gene encodes CDR1 MDHEN and CDR2 SYDVKM. The germline V and J ends were trimmed by 5 bases and 3 bases, with 19 bases remaining between them. The CDR3 is 17 amino acids. The time point is: week 47, end of study. Every vaccine dose comprised 300 ug of mutant IDH1 20-mer peptide plus topical imiquimod. Method: immunoSEQ multiplex PCR; TCRdb's copy keeps in-frame clones and lacks some. Of tens of thousands of clones in the sample, around 75% were seen once. This TCR derives from a man aged 40-49 years with glioma. Sequencing used PBMCs, obtained from a glioma patient whose treatment included an IDH1 peptide vaccine. The rearrangement links TRBV28 to TRBJ1-4; weak D call: TRBD1 (6 bases). DNA for the CDR3: TGTGCCAGCAGTAACCAGGGGACGCGAAATCCTAATGAAAAACTGTTTTTT. This codes for CASSNQGTRNPNEKLFF. Full variable domain (rest looked up from reference TRBV28 and TRBJ1-4): DVKVTQSSRYLVKRTGEKVFLECVQDMDHENMFWYRQDPGLGLRLIYFSYDVKMKEKGDIPEGYSVSREKKERFSLILESASTNQTSMYLCASSNQGTRNPNEKLFFGSGTQLSVL.